This TCR beta chain is drawn from a study of blood T cell repertoires in COVID-19. About the study: Acute and convalescent COVID-19 specimens originated in the United States, Italy and Spain. T cells, B-cell-depleted T cells, or PBMCs supplied cDNA or gDNA.

The germline gives CDR1 SGHRS, CDR2 YFSETQ. The CDR3 is made up of 13 amino acids. V lost 0 bases and J lost 3, with 4 bases in between. This clone was seen a single time. Repertoires were generated with immunoSEQ multiplex PCR, while TCRdb's copy carries only in-frame clones and drops some. The table records around 100,000 clones, around nine tenths of them present only once. What was sequenced was peripheral blood. The genes are TRBV5-1 and TRBJ1-3; D not certain. This clonotype was sampled from a man in his forties or fifties with acute or convalescent COVID-19. The CDR3 sequence: CASSLGDGNTIYF. The DNA of the CDR3 is TGCGCCAGCAGCTTGGGAGATGGAAACACCATATATTTT.